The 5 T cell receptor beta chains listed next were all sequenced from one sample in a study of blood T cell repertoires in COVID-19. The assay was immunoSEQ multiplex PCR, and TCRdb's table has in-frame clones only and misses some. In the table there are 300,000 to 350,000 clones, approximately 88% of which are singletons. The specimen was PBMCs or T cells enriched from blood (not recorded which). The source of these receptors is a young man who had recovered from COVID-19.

The DNA of the CDR3 is TGTGCCAGCAGCTTGGCAGTAAACACCGGGGAGCTGTTTTTT. Translation gives CASSLAVNTGELFF. V usage is TRBV7-9 and J usage is TRBJ2-2; D is unclear. From germline, CDR1 is SEHNR and CDR2 FQNEAQ (reference sequence). This CDR3 has 14 amino acids. Trimming removed 3 bases from V and 2 bases from J, with 7 bases in between.

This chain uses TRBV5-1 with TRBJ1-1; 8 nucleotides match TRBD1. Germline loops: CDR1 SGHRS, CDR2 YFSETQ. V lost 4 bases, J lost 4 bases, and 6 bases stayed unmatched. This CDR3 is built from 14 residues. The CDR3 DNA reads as TGCGCCAGCAGCGGTGACAGGGGTGTCACTGAAGCTTTCTTT. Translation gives CASSGDRGVTEAFF. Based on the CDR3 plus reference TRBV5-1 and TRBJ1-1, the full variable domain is KAGVTQTPRYLIKTRGQQVTLSCSPISGHRSVSWYQQTPGQGLQFLFEYFSETQRNKGNFPGRFSGRQFSNSRSEMNVSTLELGDSALYLCASSGDRGVTEAFFGQGTRLTVV.

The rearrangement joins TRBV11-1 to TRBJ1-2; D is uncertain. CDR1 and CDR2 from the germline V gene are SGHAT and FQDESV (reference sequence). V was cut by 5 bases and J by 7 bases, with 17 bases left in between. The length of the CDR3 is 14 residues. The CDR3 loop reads CASSPVDRVLGYTF. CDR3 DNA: TGTGCCAGCAGCCCAGTCGACCGGGTCCTTGGCTACACCTTC.

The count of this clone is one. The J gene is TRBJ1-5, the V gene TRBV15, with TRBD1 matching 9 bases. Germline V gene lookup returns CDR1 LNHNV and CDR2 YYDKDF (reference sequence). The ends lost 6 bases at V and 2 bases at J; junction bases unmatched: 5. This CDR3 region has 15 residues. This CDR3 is CATSTGTGRNQPQHF. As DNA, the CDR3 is TGTGCCACCAGTACCGGGACAGGGCGCAATCAGCCCCAGCATTTT.

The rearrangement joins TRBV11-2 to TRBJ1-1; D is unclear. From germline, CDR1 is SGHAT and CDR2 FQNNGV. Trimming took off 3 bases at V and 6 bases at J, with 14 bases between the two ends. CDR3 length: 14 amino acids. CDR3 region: CASSFTGSEAEAFF. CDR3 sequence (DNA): TGTGCCAGCAGCTTTACGGGGTCAGAAGCTGAAGCTTTCTTT.